This TCR beta chain was sequenced during a study of identical twins. Study-wide results and limits: Within cord blood, abundant beta clonotypes carried fewer insertions, but memory repertoires showed no such trend.

TCRdb used MiXCR to reprocess the 5' RACE reads, holding one entry per CDR3 protein. The top ten hold approximately 9.1% of the sample, which has some 240,000 distinct CDR3 sequences, over 9.5% seen once. The V and J ends lost 1 base and 7 bases, in that order; junction bases with no gene match: 8. The germline gives CDR1 SGHRS, CDR2 YFSETQ. The CDR3 spans 15 residues. This clonotype was found many times. Its target is not known. The chain is built from TRBV5-1 and TRBJ1-5, with 7 bases lining up with TRBD1. The sequence derives from a man aged 45-60 years in good health. The source material was memory T cells sorted from blood. In nucleotides, the CDR3 is TGCGCCAGCAGCTTGATAGGACAGGAGGGGCAGCCCCAGCATTTT. Translation gives CASSLIGQEGQPQHF. The full variable domain, with the rest looked up from reference TRBV5-1 and TRBJ1-5, is KAGVTQTPRYLIKTRGQQVTLSCSPISGHRSVSWYQQTPGQGLQFLFEYFSETQRNKGNFPGRFSGRQFSNSRSEMNVSTLELGDSALYLCASSLIGQEGQPQHFGDGTRLSIL.